These T cell receptor beta chains were read from a single sample in a study of blood T cell repertoires in COVID-19. Profiling relied on immunoSEQ multiplex PCR, and the TCRdb table lists in-frame clones only, not all of them. The sample holds roughly 180,000 clones; 82% are singletons and the top ten take around 18%. The sample taken for sequencing was PBMCs or T cells enriched from blood (not recorded which). The receptor set was obtained from a man between 60 and 75 years old who had recovered from COVID-19. Each CDR3 is given with its conserved first and last residue. Fields, in order: CDR3 protein, CDR3 DNA, D gene, clone size, V gene, J gene. The D gene is left open where the match is weak. Part of the rows lack a size; the others show once, few, many or a class for expanded clones.

CDR3: CASSIGAGGGTDTQYF
DNA: TGTGCCAGCAGCATAGGAGCGGGAGGGGGGACAGATACGCAGTATTTT
D: TRBD2
size: NA
V: TRBV3-1/TRBV3-2
J: TRBJ2-3

CDR3: CASSFALLQPQHF
DNA: TGTGCCAGCAGCTTCGCGTTACTTCAGCCCCAGCATTTT
D: NA
size: NA
V: TRBV7-3
J: TRBJ1-5

CDR3: CASSFTGTGYSGELFF
DNA: TGTGCCAGCAGTTTCACCGGGACAGGGTATTCCGGGGAGCTGTTTTTT
D: TRBD1
size: NA
V: TRBV27
J: TRBJ2-2

CDR3: CASSATSGNYTGELFF
DNA: TGTGCCAGCAGCGCAACTAGCGGGAATTACACCGGGGAGCTGTTTTTT
D: TRBD2
size: NA
V: TRBV5-8
J: TRBJ2-2

CDR3: CASSSGQGRESMNTEAFF
DNA: TGTGCCAGCAGCTCGGGACAGGGCAGGGAGAGCATGAACACTGAAGCTTTCTTT
D: TRBD1
size: NA
V: TRBV11-3
J: TRBJ1-1

CDR3: CASSLSGQGARETQYF
DNA: TGTGCCAGCAGTTTGTCGGGACAGGGGGCCCGGGAGACCCAGTACTTC
D: TRBD1
size: NA
V: TRBV28
J: TRBJ2-5

CDR3: CASSQLSSFPPDTQYF
DNA: TGTGCCAGCAGCCAACTCTCTAGTTTTCCCCCGGATACGCAGTATTTT
D: NA
size: NA
V: TRBV3-1/TRBV3-2
J: TRBJ2-3

CDR3: CASGFDSHRVFEQFF
DNA: TGTGCTAGTGGTTTCGACTCCCACAGGGTTTTCGAGCAGTTCTTC
D: NA
size: NA
V: TRBV12-5
J: TRBJ2-1

CDR3: CASSSPVRGRGVDTEAFF
DNA: TGTGCCAGCAGTTCCCCGGTAAGGGGCAGGGGAGTTGACACTGAAGCTTTCTTT
D: NA
size: few
V: TRBV28
J: TRBJ1-1

CDR3: CASSRMTSGSSYNEQFF
DNA: TGCGCCAGCAGCAGAATGACTAGCGGGAGCTCCTACAATGAGCAGTTCTTC
D: TRBD2
size: few
V: TRBV5-1
J: TRBJ2-1

CDR3: CASSTTGKGMNTEAFF
DNA: TGTGCCAGTAGTACGACAGGAAAAGGGATGAACACTGAAGCTTTCTTT
D: NA
size: NA
V: TRBV19
J: TRBJ1-1

CDR3: CASSRQDLGPQHF
DNA: TGTGCCAGCTCTCGACAGGACCTTGGGCCCCAGCATTTT
D: NA
size: many
V: TRBV18
J: TRBJ1-5

CDR3: CASGAGQGLNEQFF
DNA: TGTGCCAGCGGAGCCGGACAGGGGTTGAATGAGCAGTTCTTC
D: TRBD1
size: few
V: TRBV2
J: TRBJ2-1

CDR3: CASSLDLSGGIETQYF
DNA: TGTGCCAGCAGCTTAGATCTTAGCGGGGGGATAGAGACCCAGTACTTC
D: TRBD2
size: few
V: TRBV7-2
J: TRBJ2-5

CDR3: CASSVGGGNQPQHF
DNA: TGTGCCAGCAGCGTAGGGGGAGGCAATCAGCCCCAGCATTTT
D: NA
size: NA
V: TRBV9
J: TRBJ1-5

CDR3: CASSLDGRYTDTQYF
DNA: TGCGCCAGCAGCTTGGATGGGAGATACACAGATACGCAGTATTTT
D: NA
size: NA
V: TRBV5-1
J: TRBJ2-3

CDR3: CAIKGASGSYNEQFF
DNA: TGTGCCATCAAAGGGGCTAGCGGGAGCTACAATGAGCAGTTCTTC
D: TRBD2
size: NA
V: TRBV10-3
J: TRBJ2-1

CDR3: CASSSGGPSNQPQHF
DNA: TGTGCCAGTAGTAGCGGGGGGCCTAGCAATCAGCCCCAGCATTTT
D: NA
size: NA
V: TRBV19
J: TRBJ1-5

CDR3: CASSIRTSGLNEQFF
DNA: TGTGCCAGTAGTATTAGGACTAGCGGACTCAATGAGCAGTTCTTC
D: TRBD2
size: many
V: TRBV19
J: TRBJ2-1

CDR3: CASSGSNEKLFF
DNA: TGTGCCAGCAGTGGGAGTAATGAAAAACTGTTTTTT
D: NA
size: NA
V: TRBV2
J: TRBJ1-4

CDR3: CASSKGGEVPYF
DNA: TGTGCCAGCAGCAAAGGGGGGGAGGTCCCGTACTTC
D: NA
size: NA
V: TRBV7-3
J: TRBJ2-7

CDR3: CASTYRQGNEKLFF
DNA: TGTGCCAGCACCTACAGACAGGGGAATGAAAAACTGTTTTTT
D: TRBD1
size: few
V: TRBV6-5
J: TRBJ1-4

CDR3: CASRDTRVPYNSPLHF
DNA: TGTGCCAGCAGAGATACCCGGGTCCCGTATAATTCACCCCTCCACTTT
D: NA
size: NA
V: TRBV2
J: TRBJ1-6

CDR3: CASSYGGAENYGYTF
DNA: TGCGCCAGCAGCTATGGTGGGGCTGAGAACTATGGCTACACCTTC
D: NA
size: NA
V: TRBV5-1
J: TRBJ1-2

CDR3: CASSYSQGYYGYTF
DNA: TGTGCCAGCAGTTACTCCCAGGGGTACTATGGCTACACCTTC
D: NA
size: NA
V: TRBV6-5
J: TRBJ1-2

CDR3: CATSDLVENEQFF
DNA: TGTGCCACCAGTGATTTGGTAGAAAATGAGCAGTTCTTC
D: NA
size: NA
V: TRBV24-1
J: TRBJ2-1

CDR3: CASSKTGSTAEAFF
DNA: TGTGCCAGCAGCAAGACAGGGAGTACCGCTGAAGCTTTCTTT
D: TRBD1
size: NA
V: TRBV11-3
J: TRBJ1-1

CDR3: CASEEEGGDEKLFF
DNA: TGTGCCAGCGAGGAAGAGGGGGGGGACGAAAAACTGTTTTTT
D: NA
size: few
V: TRBV28
J: TRBJ1-4

CDR3: CAISEGTGVDSPLHF
DNA: TGTGCCATCAGTGAAGGGACAGGGGTTGATTCACCCCTCCACTTT
D: TRBD1
size: NA
V: TRBV10-3
J: TRBJ1-6

CDR3: CASSPKGVNYGYTF
DNA: TGTGCCAGCAGCCCCAAGGGGGTGAACTATGGCTACACCTTC
D: NA
size: few
V: TRBV7-9
J: TRBJ1-2

CDR3: CAGTVDPRHEQFF
DNA: TGTGCCGGTACTGTCGACCCTAGGCATGAGCAGTTCTTC
D: NA
size: once
V: TRBV2
J: TRBJ2-1

CDR3: CASSSGTGDTGELFF
DNA: TGTGCCAGCAGCTCCGGGACAGGGGACACCGGGGAGCTGTTTTTT
D: TRBD1
size: NA
V: TRBV7-6
J: TRBJ2-2